What follows describes a single T cell receptor beta chain. What it binds is unknown. Germline V gives CDR1 SGHDN, CDR2 FVKESK. Trimming took 4 bases from V and 2 from J; bases not matched to a gene: 8. The CDR3 contains 16 residues. MiXCR, run by TCRdb on the PCR reads, gives a single entry per CDR3 protein. The sample yields over 85,000 distinct CDR3 sequences, around 30% seen once. The data stem from a study of molecular identifiers for immune sequencing clone quantification. Findings and limits, study-wide: Molecules of identical TCR sharing a barcode could underestimate highly expanded clone sizes. Whereas clones above 20 RNA copies held under 1% of naive-cell molecules, they held over 97% of effector molecules.

This chain connects TRBV14 to TRBJ2-5; 9 positions match TRBD2. The sample was naive CD8+ T cells from blood, with Jurkat cell RNA spiked in. Subset reported: FACS-sorted CD8+CD4-CCR7+CD45RA+ naive T cells. The receptor was derived from a human donor in good health. Some libraries in this study had Jurkat cell RNA spiked in. CDR3 DNA sequence: TGTGCCAGCAGCCTAGTAGCGGGGGTTCTTCAAGAGACCCAGTACTTC. Translated, it gives CASSLVAGVLQETQYF.